A single sample is the source of the 16 T cell receptor beta chains below, sequenced in a study of identical twins. TCRdb passed the 5' RACE reads through MiXCR, listing each CDR3 protein once. This sample yields 230,000 or so distinct CDR3 sequences, of which roughly 8% are seen a single time; over 2.5% belongs to the top ten. These data were likewise used in another study, on yellow fever vaccine responses in identical twins.

Material for sequencing was CD8+ T cells sorted from blood. The source of these receptors is a woman aged 18-30 years in good health.

The genes are TRBV12-3 or TRBV12-4 and TRBJ2-1; TRBD1 matches at 8 bases. This CDR3 is built from 17 residues. J was trimmed by 4 bases and V by 6 bases; bases with no gene match: 14. CDR3 protein: CASRERTGTGLYNEQFF. The CDR3 DNA follows: TGTGCCAGCAGGGAGAGAACCGGGACAGGCCTTTACAATGAGCAGTTCTTC.

This clonotype was seen a handful of times. The rearrangement links TRBV14 to TRBJ2-1; TRBD2 is a possible D gene (5 bases). Germline V CDR1 and CDR2: SGHDN, FVKESK. This CDR3 contains 15 residues. Trimming took 0 bases from V and 4 from J, leaving 10 bases between them. Here the CDR3 reads CASSQDQAAYNEQFF. The CDR3 DNA sequence: TGTGCCAGCAGCCAAGATCAAGCGGCTTACAATGAGCAGTTCTTC.

The chain joins TRBV6-1 to TRBJ2-5, with TRBD1 identical over 7 bases. The CDR3 is 13 amino acids. J was trimmed by 4 bases and V by 6 bases; bases with no gene match: 5. CDR1 and CDR2 from the germline V gene are MNHNS and SASEGT. Written as DNA, the CDR3 is TGTGCCAGCAGAAACCCAGGGGGAGAGACCCAGTACTTC. It codes for CASRNPGGETQYF.

This clonotype was counted many times. This chain joins TRBV24-1 and TRBJ2-1, with 7 bases aligning to TRBD1. The V and J ends lost 3 bases and 0 bases, in that order; junction bases with no gene match: 4. Germline V CDR1 and CDR2: KGHDR, SFDVKD. CDR3 length: 16 amino acids. The CDR3 sequence: CATSDLRDSSYNEQFF. Here the CDR3 DNA reads TGTGCCACCAGTGATCTCCGGGACAGCTCCTACAATGAGCAGTTCTTC.

J is TRBJ2-3 and V is TRBV7-9, with no clear D. The CDR3 has 13 amino acids. Per germline, CDR1 SEHNR and CDR2 FQNEAQ (reference sequence). Trimming stripped 5 bases from V and 1 base from J, with 7 bases between. The CDR3 sequence is CASSPRRTDTQYF. The DNA of the CDR3 is TGTGCCAGCAGCCCGCGACGCACAGATACGCAGTATTTT.

This clonotype came up many times. The chain couples TRBV5-6 to TRBJ2-1; 11 bases match TRBD2. Germline CDR1 is SGHDT and CDR2 is YYEEEE. The CDR3 totals 15 residues. Germline trimming cut 4 bases from V and 4 bases from J; bases unmatched to any gene: 4. The CDR3 region is CASSLRLAGYNEQFF. Written as DNA, the CDR3 is TGTGCCAGCAGCCTCCGACTAGCGGGGTACAATGAGCAGTTCTTC.

CDR3 nucleotides: TGTGCCACCAGGGGGTCGGAAGAGACCCAGTACTTC. Translated: CATRGSEETQYF. The rearrangement links TRBV15 to TRBJ2-5; D ambiguous. With 6 bases removed from V and 3 bases from J, the gap between germline ends came to 8 bases. From germline, CDR1 is LNHNV and CDR2 YYDKDF (reference sequence). This CDR3 is 12 amino acids long.

The rearrangement uses TRBV20-1 and TRBJ2-7, with 7 positions matching TRBD2. CDR3 length: 13 amino acids. V lost 5 bases, J lost 4 bases, and 8 bases stayed unmatched. Germline V gives CDR1 DFQATT, CDR2 SNEGSKA (reference sequence). CDR3 residues: CSAGARERYEQYF. CDR3 DNA: TGCAGTGCTGGGGCGCGGGAGAGGTACGAGCAGTACTTC.

Turning to this clonotype: This may stem from a read error, because a much larger clone lies one nucleotide away. The CDR3 sequence is CASSRDPTGNEQHF. In DNA, the CDR3 is TGTGCCAGCAGCCGAGATCCTACAGGGAACGAGCAGCACTTC. The rearrangement joins TRBV27 to TRBJ2-7; tentatively, D is TRBD1 (6 bases). CDR3 length: 14 amino acids. Germline assignment: CDR1 MNHEY and CDR2 SMNVEV (reference sequence).

Regarding this clonotype: A junction end diverges from the germline sequence, so it may reflect a read error. The rearrangement uses TRBV2 and TRBJ2-7; perhaps TRBD2 as D (5 bases). Germline V lookup: CDR1 SNHLY, CDR2 FYNNEI. This CDR3 has 15 amino acids. The CDR3 region is CASSEGPGEIYEQYF. DNA for the CDR3: TGTGCCAGCAGCGAAGGACCCGGGGAGATATACGAGCAGTACTTC.

This clonotype was observed a few times. V gene TRBV5-1 combines with J gene TRBJ2-5; D not certain. The CDR3 contains 12 residues. CDR1 and CDR2 (germline): SGHRS, YFSETQ. The V and J ends lost 4 bases and 5 bases respectively, with 9 bases between them. Here the CDR3 reads CASSLDRETQYF. The CDR3, as DNA: TGCGCCAGCAGCCTCGACCGGGAGACCCAGTACTTC.

This clonotype was seen at least ten times. V usage is TRBV5-1 and J usage is TRBJ2-7, with TRBD2 identical over 8 bases. The germline gives CDR1 SGHRS, CDR2 YFSETQ. The CDR3 is made up of 13 amino acids. Trimming took 4 bases from V and 4 from J; bases not matched to a gene: 4. In DNA, the CDR3 is TGCGCCAGCAGCCCCCGGGGGGGGTACGAGCAGTACTTC. Translating gives CASSPRGGYEQYF.

This clonotype appeared a few times. The rearrangement uses TRBV6-1 and TRBJ2-5, with 8 bases fitting TRBD1. The CDR3 is 16 residues long. V was clipped by 6 bases and J by 4 bases; unmatched bases: 13. Germline V gives CDR1 MNHNS, CDR2 SASEGT. CDR3 residues: CASSTRGPSRGETQYF. CDR3 nucleotides: TGTGCCAGCAGCACCAGGGGGCCCAGTCGGGGAGAGACCCAGTACTTC.

This clonotype has more than one count but fewer than ten. The chain has TRBV28 and TRBJ2-7; TRBD1 matches 7 bases. V lost 1 base and J lost 2; bases outside the gene matches: 5. The CDR3 is 15 amino acids. Looked up from germline, CDR1 is MDHEN and CDR2 is SYDVKM. The CDR3 spells CASSLSGTVPYEQYF. As DNA, the CDR3 is TGTGCCAGCAGTTTATCCGGGACAGTTCCCTACGAGCAGTACTTC.

The table lists this clonotype with a few counts. This chain links TRBV6-4 with TRBJ2-3; D may be TRBD2 (7 bases). The length of the CDR3 is 16 residues. The germline V gene encodes CDR1 MRHNA and CDR2 SNTAGT. Trimming took off 0 bases at V and 4 bases at J, with 14 bases between the two ends. The CDR3 region has the DNA TGTGCCAGCAGTGACTCGAAGTCGGGGGGCGCAGATACGCAGTATTTT. Translating gives CASSDSKSGGADTQYF.

This clonotype was counted ten times or more. The V call is TRBV27, the J call TRBJ2-3; a possible D gene is TRBD1 (5 bases). Germline V gene data show CDR1 as MNHEY and CDR2 as SMNVEV (reference sequence). This CDR3 comprises 14 residues. V was shortened by 5 bases and J by 5 bases, with 14 bases between the two germline ends. The CDR3 DNA sequence: TGTGCCAGCAGTCTGTCCAGGGCTCAAGATACGCAGTATTTT. Encoded protein: CASSLSRAQDTQYF.